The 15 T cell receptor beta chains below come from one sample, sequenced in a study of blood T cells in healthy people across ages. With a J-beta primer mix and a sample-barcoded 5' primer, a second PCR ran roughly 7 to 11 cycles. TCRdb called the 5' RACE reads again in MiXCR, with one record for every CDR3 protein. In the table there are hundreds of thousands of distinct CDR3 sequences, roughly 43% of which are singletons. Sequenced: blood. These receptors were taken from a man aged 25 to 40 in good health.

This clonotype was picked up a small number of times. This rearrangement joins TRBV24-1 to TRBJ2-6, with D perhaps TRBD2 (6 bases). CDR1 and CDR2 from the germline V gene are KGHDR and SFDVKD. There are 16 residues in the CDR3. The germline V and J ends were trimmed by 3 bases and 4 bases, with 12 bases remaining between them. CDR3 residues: CATSDPGTAGANVLTF. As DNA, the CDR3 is TGTGCCACCAGTGATCCTGGGACTGCCGGGGCCAACGTCCTGACTTTC.

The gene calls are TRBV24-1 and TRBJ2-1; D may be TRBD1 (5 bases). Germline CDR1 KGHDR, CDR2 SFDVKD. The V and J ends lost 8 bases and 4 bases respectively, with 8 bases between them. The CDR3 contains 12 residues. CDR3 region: CATNRKYNEQFF. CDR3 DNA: TGTGCCACCAACAGGAAGTACAATGAGCAGTTCTTC.

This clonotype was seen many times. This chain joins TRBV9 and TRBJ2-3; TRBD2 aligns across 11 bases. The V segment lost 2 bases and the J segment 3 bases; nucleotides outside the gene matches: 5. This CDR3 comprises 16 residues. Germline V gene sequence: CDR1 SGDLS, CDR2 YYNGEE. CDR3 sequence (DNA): TGTGCCAGCAGCGTCCCCCTAGCGGGGGGAACAGATACGCAGTATTTT. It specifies CASSVPLAGGTDTQYF.

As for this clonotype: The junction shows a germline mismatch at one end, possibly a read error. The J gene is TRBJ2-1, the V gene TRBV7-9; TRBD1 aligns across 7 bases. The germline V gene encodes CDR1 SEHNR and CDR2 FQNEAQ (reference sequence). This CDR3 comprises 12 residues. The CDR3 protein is CANSWGQNEQFF. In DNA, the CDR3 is TGTGCCAACAGCTGGGGACAGAATGAGCAGTTCTTC.

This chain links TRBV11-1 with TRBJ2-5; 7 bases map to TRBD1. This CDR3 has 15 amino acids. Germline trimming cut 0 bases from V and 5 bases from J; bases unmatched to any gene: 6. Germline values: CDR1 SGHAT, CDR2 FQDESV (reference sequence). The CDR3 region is CASSLAPTGQETQYF. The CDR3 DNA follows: TGTGCCAGCAGCTTAGCTCCGACAGGGCAGGAGACCCAGTACTTC.

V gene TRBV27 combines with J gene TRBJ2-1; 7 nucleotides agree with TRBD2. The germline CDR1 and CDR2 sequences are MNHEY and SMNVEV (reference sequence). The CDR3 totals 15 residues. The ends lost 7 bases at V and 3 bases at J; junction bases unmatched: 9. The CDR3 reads CASKSQRGIYNEQFF. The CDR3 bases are TGTGCCAGCAAATCCCAGCGGGGAATCTACAATGAGCAGTTCTTC.

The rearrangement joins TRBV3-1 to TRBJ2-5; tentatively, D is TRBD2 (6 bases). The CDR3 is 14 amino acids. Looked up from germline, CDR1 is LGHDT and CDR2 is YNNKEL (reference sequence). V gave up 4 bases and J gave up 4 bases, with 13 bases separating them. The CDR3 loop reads CASSPPGLPETQYF. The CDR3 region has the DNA TGTGCCAGCAGCCCCCCGGGACTCCCAGAGACCCAGTACTTC.

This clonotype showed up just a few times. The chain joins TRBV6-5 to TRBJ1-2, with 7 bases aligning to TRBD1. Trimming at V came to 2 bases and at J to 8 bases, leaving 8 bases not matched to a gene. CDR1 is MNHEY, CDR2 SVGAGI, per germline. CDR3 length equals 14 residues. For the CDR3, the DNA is TGTGCCAGCAGTTACACAAAACAGGGGTTCGGCTACACCTTC. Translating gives CASSYTKQGFGYTF.

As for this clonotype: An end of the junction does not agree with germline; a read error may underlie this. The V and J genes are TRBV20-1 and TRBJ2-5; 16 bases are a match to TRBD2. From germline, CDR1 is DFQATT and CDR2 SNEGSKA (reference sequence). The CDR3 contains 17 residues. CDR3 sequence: CSASGLAGGPYHETQYF. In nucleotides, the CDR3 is TGCAGTGCTTCGGGACTAGCGGGGGGGCCGTACCATGAGACCCAGTACTTC.

The CDR3 spells CSVGADRARPIAGHEQYF. Written as DNA, the CDR3 is TGCAGCGTGGGGGCTGACAGGGCTCGCCCGATTGCGGGTCACGAGCAGTACTTC. The rearrangement links TRBV29-1 to TRBJ2-7, with 7 bases fitting TRBD1. The germline V gene has CDR1 SQVTM and CDR2 ANQGSEA. This CDR3 spans 18 amino acids. J was trimmed by 5 bases and V by 6 bases; bases with no gene match: 25.

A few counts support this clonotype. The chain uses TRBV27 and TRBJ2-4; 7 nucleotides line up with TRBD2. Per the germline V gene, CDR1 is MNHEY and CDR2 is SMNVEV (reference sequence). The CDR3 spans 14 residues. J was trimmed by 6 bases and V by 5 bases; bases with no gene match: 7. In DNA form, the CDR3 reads TGTGCCAGCAGTATGACGGGACTAACAAACATTCAGTACTTC. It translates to CASSMTGLTNIQYF.

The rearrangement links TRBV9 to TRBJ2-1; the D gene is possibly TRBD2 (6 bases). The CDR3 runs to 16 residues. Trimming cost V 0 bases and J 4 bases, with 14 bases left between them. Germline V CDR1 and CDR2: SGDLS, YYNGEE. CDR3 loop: CASSVAGSSGYNEQFF. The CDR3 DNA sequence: TGTGCCAGCAGCGTAGCGGGGAGTAGCGGATACAATGAGCAGTTCTTC.

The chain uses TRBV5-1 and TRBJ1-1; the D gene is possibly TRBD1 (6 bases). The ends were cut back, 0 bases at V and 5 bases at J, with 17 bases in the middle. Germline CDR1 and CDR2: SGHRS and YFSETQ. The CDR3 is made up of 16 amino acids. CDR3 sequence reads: CASSLGVGTPETEAFF. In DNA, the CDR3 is TGCGCCAGCAGCTTGGGGGTCGGGACACCCGAGACTGAAGCTTTCTTT.

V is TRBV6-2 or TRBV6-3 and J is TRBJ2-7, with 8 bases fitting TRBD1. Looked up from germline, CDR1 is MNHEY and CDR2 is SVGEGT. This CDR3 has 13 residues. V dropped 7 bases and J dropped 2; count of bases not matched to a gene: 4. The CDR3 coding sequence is TGTGCCAGCAAACCGACAGGGGCCTACGAGCAGTACTTC. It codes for CASKPTGAYEQYF.

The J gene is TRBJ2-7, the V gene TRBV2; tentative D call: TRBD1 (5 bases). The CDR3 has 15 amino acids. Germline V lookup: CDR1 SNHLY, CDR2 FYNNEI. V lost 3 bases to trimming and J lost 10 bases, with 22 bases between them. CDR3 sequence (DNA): TGTGCCAGCAGTGAGGGGCAATTACCATTAGTCGGCCAGTACTTC. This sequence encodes CASSEGQLPLVGQYF. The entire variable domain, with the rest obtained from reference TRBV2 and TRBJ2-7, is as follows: EPEVTQTPSHQVTQMGQEVILRCVPISNHLYFYWYRQILGQKVEFLVSFYNNEISEKSEIFDDQFSVERPDGSNFTLKIRSTKLEDSAMYFCASSEGQLPLVGQYFGPGTRLTVT.